Shown below are 3 T cell receptor beta chains from a single sample sequenced in a study of CD8+CD57+ T cells in acquired aplastic anemia. Genomic DNA provided the template from which TCR beta VDJ and CDR3 profiles were obtained. TCRdb re-analysed the reads in MiXCR, keeping a single row per CDR3 protein. The sample comprises under 200,000 distinct CDR3 sequences, about three fifths of which are singletons, and 40% to 55% rests with the top ten. Input material: sorted CD4+, CD8+, or CD8+CD57+ T cells (not recorded which) from PBMCs. Every receptor here comes from a human donor with severe aplastic anemia or a healthy control (not recorded which).

This chain uses TRBV7-3 with TRBJ2-7; D uncertain. With 2 bases removed from V and 7 bases from J, the gap between germline ends came to 9 bases. The CDR3 consists of 12 residues. The germline CDR1 and CDR2 sequences are SGHTA and FQGTGA. The CDR3 reads CASSLDFGEQYF. In DNA, the CDR3 is TGTGCCAGCAGCTTAGACTTCGGTGAGCAGTACTTC.

At least ten counts were recorded for this clonotype. The CDR3 DNA is TGTGCCAGCAGCTTTCTCGCGGGGGGGCCGTCGGGCGAGCAGTACTTC. Protein product: CASSFLAGGPSGEQYF. This chain joins TRBV13 and TRBJ2-7; 9 bases align to TRBD2. There are 16 residues in the CDR3. The germline CDR1 and CDR2 sequences are PRHDT and FYEKMQ (reference sequence). After removal of 3 bases from V and 6 bases from J, the junction contained 12 bases not matched to a gene.

This chain uses TRBV7-8 with TRBJ1-4; D gene ambiguous. Trimming pared 5 bases from V and 5 bases from J, leaving 12 bases between. From germline, CDR1 is SGHVS and CDR2 FQNEAQ. CDR3 length: 14 residues. CDR3: CASSKAQTNEKLFF. CDR3 in DNA: TGTGCCAGCAGCAAGGCCCAGACAAATGAAAAACTGTTTTTT.